Included here is one TCR beta chain sequence, with context. Other DNA sequences in this sample translate to the same CDR3. Here immunoSEQ multiplex PCR was the method, and the copy in TCRdb shows in-frame clones only, minus some. The sample holds fewer than 350,000 clones; about 90% are singletons and the top ten take over 2%. This sample was taken from a study of blood T cell repertoires in COVID-19. Study-wide context: Sample material is recorded as cDNA or gDNA derived from T cells, B-cell-depleted T cells, or PBMCs.

Germline CDR1 is SGHTA and CDR2 is FQGNSA. The CDR3 sequence is 13 residues long. V was clipped by 3 bases and J by 5 bases, with 7 bases between them. The gene calls are TRBV7-2 and TRBJ2-2; a possible D gene is TRBD2 (5 bases). Input material: peripheral blood. The TCR was taken from a woman aged 25 to 39 who had recovered from COVID-19. The CDR3 bases are TGTGCCAGCAGCTTCAGAGGGACCGGGGAGCTGTTTTTT. It translates to CASSFRGTGELFF.